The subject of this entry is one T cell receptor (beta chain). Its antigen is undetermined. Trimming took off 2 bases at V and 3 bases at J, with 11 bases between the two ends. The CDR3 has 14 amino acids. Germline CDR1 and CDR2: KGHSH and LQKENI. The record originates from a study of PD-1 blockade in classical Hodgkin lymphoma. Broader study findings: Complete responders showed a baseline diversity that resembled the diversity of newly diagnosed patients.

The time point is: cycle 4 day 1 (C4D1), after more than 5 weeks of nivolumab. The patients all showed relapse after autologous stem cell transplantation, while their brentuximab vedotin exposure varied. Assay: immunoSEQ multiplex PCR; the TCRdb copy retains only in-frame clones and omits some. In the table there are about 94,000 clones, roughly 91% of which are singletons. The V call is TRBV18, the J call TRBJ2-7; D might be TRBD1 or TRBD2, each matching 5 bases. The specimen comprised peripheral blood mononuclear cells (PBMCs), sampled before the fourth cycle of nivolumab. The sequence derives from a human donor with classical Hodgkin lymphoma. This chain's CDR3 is CASSPGGSNYEQYF. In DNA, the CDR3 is TGTGCCAGCTCACCAGGGGGTTCAAACTACGAGCAGTACTTC.